The 7 T cell receptor beta chains below come from one sample, sequenced in a study of CD8 T cells in ankylosing spondylitis. MiXCR was run by TCRdb on the 5' RACE reads, yielding one entry per CDR3 protein. The sample yields about 200,000 distinct CDR3 sequences, 9.5% to 15% seen once. Input material: blood, either unsorted or a sorted T cell fraction (not recorded which). The receptors were gathered from a male donor with ankylosing spondylitis or in good health (not recorded which).

In this sample, this clonotype turned up a few times. The chain couples TRBV4-1 to TRBJ2-7; D unclear. The V end was cut by 5 bases, the J end by 10 bases, with 12 bases between. This CDR3 is 11 amino acids long. The germline gives CDR1 MGHRA, CDR2 YSYEKL. The CDR3 region has the DNA TGCGCCAGCAGCGTTGGCCCGGAACAGTACTTC. Translation gives CASSVGPEQYF.

This clonotype appeared a few times. CDR3 coding DNA: TGCGCCAGCAGCCAAGAGCCGGTTGCTAACTATGGCTACACCTTC. It codes for CASSQEPVANYGYTF. The chain carries TRBV4-1 and TRBJ1-2; D gene ambiguous. In germline, CDR1 is MGHRA, CDR2 YSYEKL. This CDR3 contains 15 residues. V lost 0 bases to trimming and J lost 0 bases, with 8 bases between them.

V usage is TRBV10-1 and J usage is TRBJ2-7; 7 bases map to TRBD2. This CDR3 is built from 16 residues. The V and J ends lost 0 bases and 2 bases, in that order; junction bases with no gene match: 7. Germline CDR1 is WNHNN and CDR2 is SYGVQD (reference sequence). In nucleotides, the CDR3 is TGCGCCAGCAGTGAGTCGGAAGCTAGCGGTACCTACGAGCAGTACTTC. Translating it yields CASSESEASGTYEQYF.

V and J are TRBV20-1 and TRBJ2-5, with 7 bases lining up with TRBD1. V dropped 0 bases and J dropped 5; count of bases not matched to a gene: 6. Germline assignment: CDR1 DFQATT and CDR2 SNEGSKA (reference sequence). There are 14 residues in the CDR3. CDR3 in DNA: TGCAGTGCTAGAGACCAAGGGGGCGCGGAGACCCAGTACTTC. Protein: CSARDQGGAETQYF.

The gene calls are TRBV4-1 and TRBJ1-6, with D unclear. Germline values: CDR1 MGHRA, CDR2 YSYEKL. This CDR3 has 14 residues. Trimming removed 0 bases from V and 7 bases from J, with 7 bases in between. In DNA, the CDR3 is TGCGCCAGCAGCCAAGATAATTTAAATTCACCCCTCCACTTT. Translation gives CASSQDNLNSPLHF.

This clonotype was seen a few times. This chain joins TRBV2 and TRBJ2-7; no firm D call. CDR1 SNHLY and CDR2 FYNNEI come from the germline V gene. The CDR3 has 14 residues. Trimming took off 2 bases at V and 4 bases at J, with 12 bases between the two ends. The CDR3 protein is CASSEFWGSYEQYF. The CDR3 coding sequence is TGTGCCAGCAGTGAATTTTGGGGTTCGTACGAGCAGTACTTC.

The chain recombines TRBV25-1 with TRBJ1-1; perhaps TRBD1 as D (6 bases). The germline CDR1 and CDR2 sequences are MGHDK and SYGVNS. The CDR3 totals 15 residues. The ends were cut back, 1 base at V and 2 bases at J, with 11 bases in the middle. As DNA, the CDR3 is TGTGCCAGCAGTGAATTATTGGACAGTAACACTGAAGCTTTCTTT. It is translated as CASSELLDSNTEAFF.